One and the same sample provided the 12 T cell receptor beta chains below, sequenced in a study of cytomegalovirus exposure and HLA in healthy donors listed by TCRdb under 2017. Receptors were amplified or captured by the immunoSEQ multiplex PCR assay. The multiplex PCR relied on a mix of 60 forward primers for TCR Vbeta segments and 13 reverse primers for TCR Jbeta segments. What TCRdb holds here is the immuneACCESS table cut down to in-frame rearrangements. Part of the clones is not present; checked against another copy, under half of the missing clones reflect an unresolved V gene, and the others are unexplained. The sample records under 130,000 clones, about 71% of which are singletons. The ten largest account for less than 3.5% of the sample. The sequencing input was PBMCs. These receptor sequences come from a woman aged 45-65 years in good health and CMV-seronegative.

The CDR3 DNA sequence: TGTGCCAGTAGTATTAGAGGGCAGGGGAGCACTGAAGCTTTCTTT. Its translation: CASSIRGQGSTEAFF. The chain carries TRBV19 and TRBJ1-1, with a weak D call TRBD1 (6 bases). Germline V gene lookup returns CDR1 LNHDA and CDR2 SQIVND (reference sequence). Trimming removed 3 bases from V and 4 bases from J, with 15 bases in between. CDR3 length equals 15 residues.

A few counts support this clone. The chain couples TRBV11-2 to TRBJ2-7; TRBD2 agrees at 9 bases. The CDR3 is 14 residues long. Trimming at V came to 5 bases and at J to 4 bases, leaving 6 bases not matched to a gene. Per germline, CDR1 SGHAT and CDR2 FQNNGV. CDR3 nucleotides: TGTGCCAGCAGCCTGGGGCGGGAGGGATACGAGCAGTACTTC. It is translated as CASSLGREGYEQYF.

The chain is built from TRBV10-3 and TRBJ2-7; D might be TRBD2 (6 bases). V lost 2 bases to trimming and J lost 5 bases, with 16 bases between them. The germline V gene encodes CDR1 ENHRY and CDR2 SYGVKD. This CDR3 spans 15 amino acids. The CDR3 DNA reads TGTGCCATCAGTGAGCCGCCCGGTGGGGAGGACGAGCAGTACTTC. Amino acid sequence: CAISEPPGGEDEQYF.

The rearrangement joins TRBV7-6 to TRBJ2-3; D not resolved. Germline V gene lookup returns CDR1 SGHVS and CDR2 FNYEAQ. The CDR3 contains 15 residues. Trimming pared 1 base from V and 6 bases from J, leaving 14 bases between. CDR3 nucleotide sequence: TGTGCCAGCAGCTTAGTCCCCACGGTCTATGATACGCAGTATTTT. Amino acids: CASSLVPTVYDTQYF. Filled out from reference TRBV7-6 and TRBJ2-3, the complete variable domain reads GAGVSQSPRYKVTKRGQDVALRCDPISGHVSLYWYRQALGQGPEFLTYFNYEAQQDKSGLPNDRFSAERPEGSISTLTIQRTEQRDSAMYRCASSLVPTVYDTQYFGPGTRLTVL.

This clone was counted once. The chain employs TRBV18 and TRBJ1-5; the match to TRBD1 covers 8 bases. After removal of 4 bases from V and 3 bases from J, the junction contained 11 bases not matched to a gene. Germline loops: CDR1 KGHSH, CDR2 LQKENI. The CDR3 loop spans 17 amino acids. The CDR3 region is CASSRGQGRGNNQPQHF. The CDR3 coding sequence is TGTGCCAGCTCACGTGGACAGGGCCGTGGTAACAATCAGCCCCAGCATTTT.

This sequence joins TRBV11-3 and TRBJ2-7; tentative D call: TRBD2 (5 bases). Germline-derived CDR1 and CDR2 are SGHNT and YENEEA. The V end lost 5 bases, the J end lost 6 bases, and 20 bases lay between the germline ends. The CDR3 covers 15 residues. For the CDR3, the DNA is TGTGCCAGCAGCGGGTGGGAGCGGAACGCGTCCGAGCAGTACTTC. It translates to CASSGWERNASEQYF. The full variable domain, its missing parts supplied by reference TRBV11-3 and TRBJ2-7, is EAGVVQSPRYKIIEKKQPVAFWCNPISGHNTLYWYLQNLGQGPELLIRYENEEAVDDSQLPKDRFSAERLKGVDSTLKIQPAELGDSAVYLCASSGWERNASEQYFGPGTRLTVT.

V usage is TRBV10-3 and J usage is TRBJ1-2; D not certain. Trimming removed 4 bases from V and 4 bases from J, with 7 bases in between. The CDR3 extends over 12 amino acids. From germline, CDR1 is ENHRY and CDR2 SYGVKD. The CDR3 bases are TGTGCCATCAGTGCTGGAGTCTATGGCTACACCTTC. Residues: CAISAGVYGYTF.

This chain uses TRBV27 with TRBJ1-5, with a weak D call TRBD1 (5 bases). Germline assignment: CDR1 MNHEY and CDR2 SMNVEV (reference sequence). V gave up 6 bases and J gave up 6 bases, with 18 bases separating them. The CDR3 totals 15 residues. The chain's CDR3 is CASSRFGQPGQPQHF. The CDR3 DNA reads TGTGCCAGCAGCCGATTCGGACAACCTGGTCAGCCCCAGCATTTT.

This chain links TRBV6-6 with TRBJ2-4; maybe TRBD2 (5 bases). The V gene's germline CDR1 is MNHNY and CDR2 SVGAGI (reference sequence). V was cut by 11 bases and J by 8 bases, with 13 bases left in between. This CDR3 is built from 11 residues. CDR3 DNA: TGTGCCGTGGGGAGCGAGCACATTCAGTACTTC. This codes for CAVGSEHIQYF.

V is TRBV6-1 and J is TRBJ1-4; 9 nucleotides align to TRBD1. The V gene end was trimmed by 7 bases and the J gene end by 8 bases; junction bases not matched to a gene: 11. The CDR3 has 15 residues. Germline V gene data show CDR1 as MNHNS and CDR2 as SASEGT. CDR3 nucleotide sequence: TGTGCCAGCATAAAAAACCGGGACAGGGCGGAAAAACTGTTTTTT. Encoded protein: CASIKNRDRAEKLFF.

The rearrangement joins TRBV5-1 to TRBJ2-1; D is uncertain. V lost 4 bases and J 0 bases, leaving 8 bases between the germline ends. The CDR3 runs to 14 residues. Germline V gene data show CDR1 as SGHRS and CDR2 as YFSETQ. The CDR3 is CASSITRSYNEQFF. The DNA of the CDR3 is TGCGCCAGCAGCATCACACGCTCCTACAATGAGCAGTTCTTC.

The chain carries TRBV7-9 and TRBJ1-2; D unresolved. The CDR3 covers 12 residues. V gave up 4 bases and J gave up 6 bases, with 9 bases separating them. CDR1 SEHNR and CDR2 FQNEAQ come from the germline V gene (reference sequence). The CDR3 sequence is CASSYVSDGYTF. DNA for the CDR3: TGTGCCAGCAGCTACGTTAGCGATGGCTACACCTTC.